The present TCR beta chain was sequenced within a study of T cell responses to AZD1222 COVID-19 vaccine. Across the whole study: Both about-4-week and about-12-week second-dose recipients were combined.

The CDR3 sequence is 16 residues long. Trimming removed 3 bases at V and 6 bases at J, with 18 bases between. Germline V CDR1 and CDR2: LNHDA, SQIVND (reference sequence). Measured with immunoSEQ multiplex PCR; TCRdb has only the in-frame clones, and not every one. Of some 97,000 clones in the sample, less than 90% were seen once. Study findings and constraints: Spike regions recognized by vaccine-associated CD4 TCRs spanned the protein, led by 160-218 and 743-854.

Notes on this clone: Its antigen is unidentified.

The clonotype was recovered from an adult in good health. The chain has TRBV19 and TRBJ1-5; no firm D call. The sample in question was peripheral blood, obtained on day 0 of AZD1222 vaccination. CDR3 nucleotides: TGTGCCAGTAGTATGGTCTCCGGGGTTCTTGGTCAGCCCCAGCATTTT. Protein: CASSMVSGVLGQPQHF.